The clone carrying this TCR beta chain came up a few times. These data come from a study of response to subunit inactivated influenza vaccine. MiXCR was run by TCRdb on the RT-PCR reads, yielding one entry per CDR3 protein. The table has more than 700,000 distinct CDR3 sequences, 21% seen once; the top ten hold roughly 10%. The CDR3 sequence is 11 residues long. With 3 bases removed from V and 10 bases from J, the gap between germline ends came to 9 bases. Germline CDR1 and CDR2: MDHEN and SYDVKM. The source material was PBMCs from blood, sampled approximately 5 days after vaccination. The TCR comes from a man aged 50 to 59 who received an inactivated influenza vaccine. The V and J genes are TRBV28 and TRBJ1-1, with D tentatively TRBD1 (5 bases). For the CDR3, the DNA is TGTGCCAGCAGTTTGGCGGGGGGAGCTTTCTTT. This codes for CASSLAGGAFF.